Below, 22 T cell receptor beta chains from the same sample are listed, as sequenced in a study of T cell responses to AZD1222 COVID-19 vaccine. Measured with immunoSEQ multiplex PCR; TCRdb has only the in-frame clones, and not every one. Counted here are 95,000 to 110,000 clones, about 93% occurring once; the ten biggest clones make up around 5%. The source material was peripheral blood, sampled on day 0 of AZD1222 vaccination. The receptors here all came from an adult in good health.

The V gene is TRBV6-7, the J gene TRBJ1-5, with 8 positions matching TRBD1. TRBV6-7 is classed as an ORF, of uncertain function. The J segment lost 4 bases and the V segment lost 10 bases, leaving 15 bases of the junction unmatched. CDR3 length: 16 amino acids. CDR3 coding DNA: TGTGCCACCCTCCAGGGCAGGGGGCGAAGGAATCAGCCCCAGCATTTT. Translating gives CATLQGRGRRNQPQHF.

This clone was seen only a few times. The chain has TRBV5-1 and TRBJ2-2; D unresolved. The V end lost 1 base, the J end lost 3 bases, and 13 bases lay between the germline ends. The CDR3 runs to 16 residues. In germline, CDR1 is SGHRS, CDR2 YFSETQ. The CDR3, as DNA: TGCGCCAGCAGCTTGCATCCGCAGCCCGACACCGGGGAGCTGTTTTTT. Its translation is CASSLHPQPDTGELFF.

The chain recombines TRBV18 with TRBJ2-7, with D perhaps TRBD2 (6 bases). Germline assignment: CDR1 KGHSH and CDR2 LQKENI. The V gene lost 3 bases and the J gene lost 3 bases, with 15 bases spanning the gap. The CDR3 spans 15 residues. In DNA, the CDR3 is TGTGCCAGCTCACCCTCGAAAGGGGAGGACTACGAGCAGTACTTC. Its translation is CASSPSKGEDYEQYF.

This chain uses TRBV30 with TRBJ2-1; 12 nucleotides line up with TRBD1. Germline V lookup: CDR1 GTSNPN, CDR2 SVGIG (reference sequence). V trimming: 8 bases; J trimming: 9 bases; junction bases outside the gene matches: 2. The CDR3 length is 11 residues. CDR3 in amino acids: CAGTGGFEQFF. The CDR3 DNA sequence: TGTGCCGGGACAGGGGGCTTTGAGCAGTTCTTC.

The chain has TRBV6-5 and TRBJ1-1; tentatively, D is TRBD1 (5 bases). CDR1 and CDR2 from the germline V gene are MNHEY and SVGAGI. The CDR3 sequence is 14 residues long. V lost 2 bases and J 8 bases, leaving 15 bases between the germline ends. The CDR3 coding sequence is TGTGCCAGCAGTTACATCCCAGGGAGATCCGAAGCTTTCTTT. Protein sequence: CASSYIPGRSEAFF.

The chain's CDR3 is CASSLAYEQYF. Here the CDR3 DNA reads TGTGCCAGCAGCTTGGCGTACGAGCAGTACTTC. The genes are TRBV5-5 and TRBJ2-7; unclear D gene. Germline CDR1 is SGHKS and CDR2 is YYEKEE (reference sequence). This CDR3 comprises 11 residues. Deletions cut 0 bases from V and 4 bases from J, with 2 bases between.

The V and J genes are TRBV24-1 and TRBJ2-7; 7 nucleotides match TRBD2. The CDR3 contains 14 residues. Germline loops: CDR1 KGHDR, CDR2 SFDVKD. V shed 2 bases and J 1 base; nucleotides not matched to a gene: 1. As DNA, the CDR3 is TGTGCCACCAGTGATTCGGGGGGTTCCTACGAGCAGTACTTC. As protein: CATSDSGGSYEQYF.

The genes are TRBV5-4 and TRBJ1-6; 9 bases are shared with TRBD1. V dropped 4 bases and J dropped 6; count of bases not matched to a gene: 8. The CDR3 runs 16 residues. The germline gives CDR1 SGHNT, CDR2 YYREEE (reference sequence). The CDR3 region is CASSVSQGAGNSPLHF. The CDR3 bases are TGTGCCAGCAGCGTTTCACAGGGGGCGGGTAATTCACCCCTCCACTTT. Based on the CDR3 plus reference TRBV5-4 and TRBJ1-6, the full variable domain is ETGVTQSPTHLIKTRGQQVTLRCSSQSGHNTVSWYQQALGQGPQFIFQYYREEENGRGNFPPRFSGLQFPNYSSELNVNALELDDSALYLCASSVSQGAGNSPLHFGNGTRLTVT.

The chain is built from TRBV4-3 and TRBJ2-3; 9 bases are shared with TRBD1. The trim removed 4 bases at V and 4 bases at J, leaving 9 bases unmatched. The length of the CDR3 is 16 residues. Germline V gives CDR1 LGHNA, CDR2 YSLEER. The CDR3 bases are TGCGCCAGCAGCCTCAATTTGGGACAGGGCGCAGATACGCAGTATTTT. Translation gives CASSLNLGQGADTQYF.

This clone came up once. The J gene is TRBJ2-7, the V gene TRBV4-2; TRBD2 matches at 7 bases. Germline assignment: CDR1 LGHNA and CDR2 YNFKEQ. This CDR3 has 14 amino acids. After removal of 1 base from V and 3 bases from J, the junction contained 3 bases not matched to a gene. CDR3 sequence: CASSQVRGVYEQYF. The DNA of the CDR3 is TGTGCCAGCAGCCAAGTTCGGGGGGTCTACGAGCAGTACTTC.

V and J are TRBV18 and TRBJ2-2; D gene unclear. The CDR3 is 12 amino acids. In germline, CDR1 is KGHSH, CDR2 LQKENI. V lost 6 bases and J 6 bases, leaving 8 bases between the germline ends. This chain's CDR3 is CASSPRAGELFF. Here the CDR3 DNA reads TGTGCCAGCTCCCCTCGGGCCGGGGAGCTGTTTTTT.

The J gene is TRBJ1-1, the V gene TRBV10-1; D is possibly TRBD1 (6 bases). Trimming removed 10 bases at V and 4 bases at J, with 16 bases between. CDR3 length: 13 residues. Germline loops: CDR1 WNHNN, CDR2 SYGVQD (reference sequence). The chain's CDR3 is CATRDKRGTEAFF. DNA for the CDR3: TGCGCCACCAGGGACAAAAGGGGCACTGAAGCTTTCTTT.

V is TRBV5-1 and J is TRBJ2-7; TRBD1 might be the D (7 bases). CDR3 size: 15 residues. The germline V gene encodes CDR1 SGHRS and CDR2 YFSETQ. Trimming took 2 bases from V and 0 from J, leaving 12 bases between them. The CDR3: CASSFRQGGSYEQYF. The CDR3 DNA follows: TGCGCCAGCAGCTTTCGACAGGGAGGCTCCTACGAGCAGTACTTC.

V gene TRBV7-3 combines with J gene TRBJ2-1, with TRBD2 identical over 15 bases. This CDR3 is built from 13 residues. The germline V gene encodes CDR1 SGHTA and CDR2 FQGTGA. V lost 5 bases to trimming and J lost 10 bases; unmatched junction nucleotides: 0. Here the CDR3 DNA reads TGTGCCAGCAGCGGACTAGCGGGAGGGGAGCAGTTCTTC. Translated, it gives CASSGLAGGEQFF.

The chain is built from TRBV30 and TRBJ1-2, with 7 positions matching TRBD1. V lost 2 bases to trimming and J lost 6 bases; unmatched junction nucleotides: 6. Germline loops: CDR1 GTSNPN, CDR2 SVGIG (reference sequence). This CDR3 contains 13 residues. The CDR3 nucleotides read TGTGCCTGGAGTCTAACAGGGGTAGATGGCTACACCTTC. Translation: CAWSLTGVDGYTF.

This clone came up a few times. The chain links TRBV30 to TRBJ2-7; D is undetermined. Germline V gene sequence: CDR1 GTSNPN, CDR2 SVGIG (reference sequence). V was cut by 5 bases and J by 4 bases, with 9 bases left in between. The CDR3 spans 11 residues. Written as DNA, the CDR3 is TGTGCCTGGGGGAACCCTTACGAGCAGTACTTC. Translation gives CAWGNPYEQYF.

The rearrangement links TRBV4-1 to TRBJ2-3; 11 bases align to TRBD2. The germline V gene has CDR1 MGHRA and CDR2 YSYEKL. This CDR3 comprises 17 residues. Trimming at V came to 6 bases and at J to 2 bases, leaving 10 bases not matched to a gene. Written as DNA, the CDR3 is TGCGCCAGCAGTCAGGTGGCGACTAGCGGGGCCACAGATACGCAGTATTTT. Amino acids: CASSQVATSGATDTQYF.

This chain connects TRBV7-3 to TRBJ2-2, with 11 bases fitting TRBD2. After removal of 2 bases from V and 6 bases from J, the junction contained 2 bases not matched to a gene. This CDR3 has 15 residues. Germline CDR1 SGHTA, CDR2 FQGTGA. CDR3 sequence: CASSLSSGRSGELFF. The CDR3 bases are TGTGCCAGCAGCTTATCTAGCGGGAGGTCCGGGGAGCTGTTTTTT.

This chain joins TRBV5-1 and TRBJ2-1; 16 bases are a match to TRBD2. From germline, CDR1 is SGHRS and CDR2 YFSETQ. This CDR3 is built from 20 residues. The V gene end was trimmed by 0 bases and the J gene end by 0 bases; junction bases not matched to a gene: 6. The CDR3 loop reads CASSLAMGTSGRASYNEQFF. The CDR3 DNA sequence: TGCGCCAGCAGCTTGGCCATGGGGACTAGCGGGAGGGCCTCCTACAATGAGCAGTTCTTC. Complete variable domain (other parts from reference TRBV5-1 and TRBJ2-1): KAGVTQTPRYLIKTRGQQVTLSCSPISGHRSVSWYQQTPGQGLQFLFEYFSETQRNKGNFPGRFSGRQFSNSRSEMNVSTLELGDSALYLCASSLAMGTSGRASYNEQFFGPGTRLTVL.

V usage is TRBV6-1 and J usage is TRBJ1-4, with D hard to call. V was shortened by 2 bases and J by 8 bases, with 12 bases between the two germline ends. The CDR3 loop spans 14 amino acids. Germline-derived CDR1 and CDR2 are MNHNS and SASEGT. The CDR3 spells CASSENGGEEKLFF. In DNA form, the CDR3 reads TGTGCCAGCAGTGAAAATGGTGGGGAGGAAAAACTGTTTTTT.

J is TRBJ1-6 and V is TRBV10-3; D is unresolved. Deletions cut 6 bases from V and 0 bases from J, with 9 bases between. Germline V gene data show CDR1 as ENHRY and CDR2 as SYGVKD. The CDR3 extends over 15 amino acids. The CDR3 sequence is CAISDMSSYNSPLHF. In nucleotides, the CDR3 is TGTGCCATCAGCGACATGAGCTCCTATAATTCACCCCTCCACTTT.

The chain carries TRBV18 and TRBJ1-2; TRBD1 matches at 9 bases. The germline CDR1 and CDR2 sequences are KGHSH and LQKENI. The V gene end was trimmed by 1 base and the J gene end by 12 bases; junction bases not matched to a gene: 21. The CDR3 is 18 amino acids. The CDR3 sequence: CASSPRGPGTGQQRIDTF. The CDR3 DNA is TGTGCCAGCTCACCACGTGGGCCCGGGACAGGGCAGCAGCGGATTGACACCTTC.